This TCR beta chain was captured by sequencing in a study of T-cell memory formation after mild COVID-19. Study-wide background: Largely donor-specific TCR clusters were found.

CDR3 length equals 12 residues. With 0 bases removed from V and 4 bases from J, the gap between germline ends came to 3 bases. Germline values: CDR1 SGHVS, CDR2 FNYEAQ. TCRdb ran MiXCR on the 5' RACE reads and lists one entry per CDR3 protein. The table records tens of thousands of distinct CDR3 sequences, about 13% of them present only once. This clonotype was found a few times. This rearrangement joins TRBV7-6 to TRBJ2-5; D not certain. The specimen was PBMCs or a T cell subset sorted from them (not recorded which). This clonotype was obtained from an adult woman who had mild COVID-19 (a few samples of this study predate the infection). Cell type and time point are not known. CDR3 in DNA: TGTGCCAGCAGCTTAGCCGGAGAGACCCAGTACTTC. This translates into CASSLAGETQYF.